The 25 T cell receptor beta chains below come from one sample, sequenced in a study of blood T cells in healthy people across ages. A second PCR of roughly 6 to 12 cycles used a sample-barcoded 5' primer and a J-beta primer mix. MiXCR was run by TCRdb on the 5' RACE reads, yielding one entry per CDR3 protein. The sample includes under 850,000 distinct CDR3 sequences, approximately 35% seen only once; the top ten take approximately 13%. The specimen sequenced was blood. All receptors derive from a man aged 18 to 30 in good health.

The V and J genes are TRBV7-9 and TRBJ2-7; TRBD1 matches at 9 bases. CDR1 and CDR2 (germline): SEHNR, FQNEAQ (reference sequence). With V trimmed by 1 base and J by 1 base, 5 bases remained unmatched. This CDR3 contains 16 residues. This chain's CDR3 is CASSLDPGQGSYEQYF. For the CDR3, the DNA is TGTGCCAGCAGCTTAGACCCGGGACAGGGATCCTACGAGCAGTACTTC.

This clonotype was picked up a small number of times. This rearrangement joins TRBV7-9 to TRBJ1-5; no reliable D call. The germline gives CDR1 SEHNR, CDR2 FQNEAQ (reference sequence). Trimming removed 5 bases at V and 3 bases at J, with 14 bases between. The CDR3 length is 15 residues. Written as DNA, the CDR3 is TGTGCCAGCAGCCGGTCCGGACGGGACAATCAGCCCCAGCATTTT. Translation: CASSRSGRDNQPQHF.

This rearrangement joins TRBV12-3 or TRBV12-4 to TRBJ2-1; no definite D call. This CDR3 has 13 amino acids. V was shortened by 10 bases and J by 3 bases, with 13 bases between the two germline ends. In nucleotides, the CDR3 is TGTGCCAACTCGACAACCTTCTACAATGAGCAGTTCTTC. Its translation: CANSTTFYNEQFF.

V usage is TRBV7-3 and J usage is TRBJ2-1, with 11 bases fitting TRBD2. The germline V gene encodes CDR1 SGHTA and CDR2 FQGTGA. After removal of 1 base from V and 6 bases from J, the junction contained 5 bases not matched to a gene. The CDR3 extends over 16 amino acids. This chain's CDR3 is CASSLMSTSGVNEQFF. The CDR3, as DNA: TGTGCCAGCAGCTTAATGTCGACTAGCGGGGTCAATGAGCAGTTCTTC.

Concerning this clonotype: An end of the junction does not agree with germline; a read error may underlie this. This chain connects TRBV24-1 to TRBJ2-5, with D perhaps given as TRBD1 or TRBD2 (5 bases each). The V gene's germline CDR1 is KGHDR and CDR2 SFDVKD. This CDR3 is 16 amino acids long. The CDR3 reads CATGDLGDGNQETQYF. CDR3 DNA: TGTGCCACCGGTGATTTGGGGGACGGAAACCAAGAGACCCAGTACTTC.

The chain is built from TRBV5-1 and TRBJ1-4; 12 nucleotides align to TRBD1. This CDR3 contains 17 residues. Germline CDR1 is SGHRS and CDR2 is YFSETQ. With V trimmed by 3 bases and J by 6 bases, 9 bases remained unmatched. The DNA of the CDR3 is TGCGCCAGCAGCTCCGGGACAGGGGGCGTGGGGGATGAAAAACTGTTTTTT. Residues: CASSSGTGGVGDEKLFF.

This clonotype was seen a handful of times. At one boundary the junction diverges from the germline segment, which might be a read error. The rearrangement joins TRBV7-7 to TRBJ2-5; D may be TRBD2 (6 bases). This CDR3 contains 15 residues. Germline V CDR1 and CDR2: SSHAT, FNYEAQ (reference sequence). The CDR3 protein is CASSLGDWQKETQYF. The CDR3 nucleotides read TGTGCTAGCAGCTTGGGGGACTGGCAAAAAGAGACCCAGTACTTC. The full variable domain, its missing parts supplied by reference TRBV7-7 and TRBJ2-5, is GAGVSQSPRYKVTKRGQDVTLRCDPISSHATLYWYQQALGQGPEFLTYFNYEAQPDKSGLPSDRFSAERPEGSISTLTIQRTEQRDSAMYRCASSLGDWQKETQYFGPGTRLLVL.

The CDR3 sequence: CASSYSTDSGNTIYF. As DNA, the CDR3 is TGTGCCAGCAGTTACTCTACCGATTCGGGAAACACCATATATTTT. This rearrangement joins TRBV6-5 to TRBJ1-3; D is unresolved. V shed 0 bases and J shed 4 bases, with 10 bases lying between them. Per germline, CDR1 MNHEY and CDR2 SVGAGI. The CDR3 spans 15 residues.

There are a few counts of this clonotype. The gene calls are TRBV7-9 and TRBJ2-1; no definite D call. CDR1 and CDR2 (germline): SEHNR, FQNEAQ (reference sequence). This CDR3 region has 12 residues. V lost 6 bases to trimming and J lost 5 bases, with 8 bases between them. The CDR3 sequence is CASRNLDNEQFF. In DNA, the CDR3 is TGTGCCAGCAGGAACCTGGACAATGAGCAGTTCTTC.

This clonotype was recorded many times. This chain links TRBV20-1 with TRBJ2-1, with 10 bases identical to TRBD1. Germline-derived CDR1 and CDR2 are DFQATT and SNEGSKA (reference sequence). With V trimmed by 4 bases and J by 5 bases, 8 bases remained unmatched. The CDR3 sequence is 15 residues long. CDR3 sequence: CSAKGRGTGDNEQFF. CDR3 DNA sequence: TGCAGTGCTAAGGGAAGGGGGACAGGGGACAATGAGCAGTTCTTC.

This clonotype was seen more than once but under ten times. V gene TRBV7-2 combines with J gene TRBJ1-1; 11 bases fit TRBD1. The trim removed 5 bases at V and 6 bases at J, leaving 8 bases unmatched. In germline, CDR1 is SGHTA, CDR2 FQGNSA. This CDR3 region has 15 residues. This CDR3 is CASSAMGQGVSEAFF. The CDR3 DNA reads TGTGCCAGCAGCGCAATGGGACAGGGGGTTTCTGAAGCTTTCTTT.

This chain connects TRBV7-8 to TRBJ2-5; D uncertain. The J call may be faulty, since TRBJ2-7 better matches the DNA end. The CDR3 totals 14 residues. Germline values: CDR1 SGHVS, CDR2 FQNEAQ. The CDR3 bases are TGTGCCAGCAGCCCCCGTAGCCGCTCCTACGAGCAGTACTTC. It translates to CASSPRSRSYEQYF.

The chain uses TRBV16 and TRBJ1-5; TRBD1 might be the D (6 bases). This CDR3 is built from 15 residues. The V gene lost 0 bases and the J gene lost 2 bases, with 8 bases spanning the gap. Germline CDR1 is KGHSY and CDR2 is FQNENV. DNA for the CDR3: TGTGCCAGCAGCCAATCGGACAGCCGCAATCAGCCCCAGCATTTT. Translating it yields CASSQSDSRNQPQHF.

This clonotype was recorded only once. A read error is possible here, since a much larger clone lies one base away. As DNA, the CDR3 is TGCAGCGCACTAAACAGGGGAGGTGACTATGACTACACCTTC. Its translation: CSALNRGGDYDYTF. The chain employs TRBV29-1 and TRBJ1-2; 7 bases agree with TRBD1. Germline V CDR1 and CDR2: SQVTM, ANQGSEA. The CDR3 loop spans 14 amino acids.

Remarks on this clonotype: A much bigger clone sits one base away, suggesting this may be a read error. The gene calls are TRBV15 and TRBJ2-7, with no clear D. This CDR3 has 14 residues. Germline V gene sequence: CDR1 LNHNV, CDR2 YYDKDF (reference sequence). The DNA of the CDR3 is TGTGCCACCAGCAGAGACCGGAGCTCCTACGAGCTGTACTTC. Encoded protein: CATSRDRSSYELYF.

This clonotype was found a few times. This rearrangement joins TRBV12-3 or TRBV12-4 to TRBJ2-7; 8 nucleotides line up with TRBD2. This CDR3 has 15 amino acids. The V and J ends lost 0 bases and 6 bases, in that order; junction bases with no gene match: 7. CDR3 coding DNA: TGTGCCAGCAGTTTAGCCCAAGGACTAGCCGGCGAGCAGTACTTC. Its protein is CASSLAQGLAGEQYF.

The sample holds a few counts of this clonotype. This sequence joins TRBV20-1 and TRBJ1-2, with TRBD1 matching 7 bases. The germline gives CDR1 DFQATT, CDR2 SNEGSKA (reference sequence). V shed 5 bases and J 5 bases; nucleotides not matched to a gene: 8. The CDR3 sequence is 13 residues long. DNA of the CDR3: TGCAGTGCTCTCCCGACAGGGATGTATGGCTACACCTTC. Translating gives CSALPTGMYGYTF.

This clonotype occurred a few times. The chain links TRBV28 to TRBJ1-5, with D possibly matching TRBD1 (6 bases). Germline V lookup: CDR1 MDHEN, CDR2 SYDVKM. The length of the CDR3 is 14 residues. The V gene lost 1 base and the J gene lost 6 bases, with 10 bases spanning the gap. The CDR3 DNA is TGTGCCAGCAGTTTATCAGGGGCAGGTCAGCCCCAGCATTTT. Translated: CASSLSGAGQPQHF. Looking up the rest from reference TRBV28 and TRBJ1-5 gives the full variable domain: DVKVTQSSRYLVKRTGEKVFLECVQDMDHENMFWYRQDPGLGLRLIYFSYDVKMKEKGDIPEGYSVSREKKERFSLILESASTNQTSMYLCASSLSGAGQPQHFGDGTRLSIL.

About this clonotype: This clone may be a read error of a much larger clone one base away. This chain connects TRBV11-1 to TRBJ2-5; 13 bases match TRBD2. Germline V gene sequence: CDR1 SGHAT, CDR2 FQDESV (reference sequence). The CDR3 is made up of 16 amino acids. J lost 2 bases, V lost 5 bases, and 5 bases had no gene match. CDR3 in amino acids: CASSSGTSGDQETQYF. The CDR3 DNA follows: TGTGCCAGCAGCAGCGGGACTAGCGGGGATCAAGAGACCCAGTACTTC.

The genes are TRBV7-3 and TRBJ1-4, with D maybe TRBD1 (5 bases). The CDR3 is 15 residues long. Trimming removed 6 bases at V and 7 bases at J, with 18 bases between. In germline, CDR1 is SGHTA, CDR2 FQGTGA. For the CDR3, the DNA is TGTGCCAGCAGAATAGCCGGGGCGGAGGGTGAAAAACTGTTTTTT. Translated, it gives CASRIAGAEGEKLFF.

The chain joins TRBV28 to TRBJ1-5, with D possibly matching TRBD1 (5 bases). CDR3 size: 16 residues. CDR1 MDHEN and CDR2 SYDVKM come from the germline V gene. V shed 6 bases and J shed 3 bases, with 18 bases lying between them. As DNA, the CDR3 is TGTGCCAGCAGGCCTCCGGGGGAGGGGAACAATCAGCCCCAGCATTTT. Residues: CASRPPGEGNNQPQHF.

As to this clonotype: A junction boundary mismatches the germline segment, possibly from a read error. The chain's CDR3 is CAISVGLAGGQSYNEQFF. As DNA, the CDR3 is TGTGCCATCAGCGTCGGACTAGCGGGGGGACAGTCCTACAATGAGCAGTTCTTC. The V call is TRBV9, the J call TRBJ2-1, with 14 positions matching TRBD2. The CDR3 is 18 amino acids. Germline V gene data show CDR1 as SGDLS and CDR2 as YYNGEE.

The gene calls are TRBV20-1 and TRBJ1-6; possibly TRBD1 for D (5 bases). The germline V gene has CDR1 DFQATT and CDR2 SNEGSKA (reference sequence). The ends were cut back, 0 bases at V and 1 base at J, with 16 bases in the middle. The CDR3 extends over 18 amino acids. DNA of the CDR3: TGCAGTGCTAGAGATGGAATGGGGCAGGCGTCCTATAATTCACCCCTCCACTTT. It codes for CSARDGMGQASYNSPLHF.

The genes are TRBV9 and TRBJ1-2; possible D gene TRBD1, 6 bases. CDR1 is SGDLS, CDR2 YYNGEE, per germline. The CDR3 consists of 16 residues. V dropped 0 bases and J dropped 8 bases, with 20 bases sitting between them. CDR3 in amino acids: CASSVAGAGGLEGYTF. Here the CDR3 DNA reads TGTGCCAGCAGCGTAGCGGGCGCGGGGGGCTTAGAAGGCTACACCTTC.

This clonotype was counted a few times. V gene TRBV20-1 combines with J gene TRBJ1-4; D ambiguous. CDR1 is DFQATT and CDR2 is SNEGSKA in the germline V gene (reference sequence). CDR3 length: 14 residues. V was trimmed by 3 bases and J by 2 bases, leaving 10 bases between them. As DNA, the CDR3 is TGCAGTGCTAGGGCAGCGCCTACTAATGAAAAACTGTTTTTT. Protein sequence: CSARAAPTNEKLFF.